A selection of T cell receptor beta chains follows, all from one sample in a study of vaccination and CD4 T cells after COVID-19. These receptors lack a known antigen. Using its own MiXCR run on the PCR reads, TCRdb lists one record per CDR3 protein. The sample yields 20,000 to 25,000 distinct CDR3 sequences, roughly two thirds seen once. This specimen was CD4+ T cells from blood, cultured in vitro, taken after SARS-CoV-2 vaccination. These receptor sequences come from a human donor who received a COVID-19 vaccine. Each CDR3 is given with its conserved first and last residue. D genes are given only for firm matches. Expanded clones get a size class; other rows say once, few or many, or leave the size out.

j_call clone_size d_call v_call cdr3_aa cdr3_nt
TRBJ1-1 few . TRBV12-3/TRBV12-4 CASSLANTEAFF TGTGCCAGCAGTTTAGCGAACACTGAAGCTTTCTTT
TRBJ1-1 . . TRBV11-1 CASSLMAGDGTEAFF TGTGCCAGCAGCTTAATGGCCGGAGATGGGACTGAAGCTTTCTTT
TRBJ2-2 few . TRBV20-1 CSADREGTGELFF TGCAGTGCCGACAGGGAGGGGACCGGGGAGCTGTTTTTT
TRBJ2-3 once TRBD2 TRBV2 CASGLAGGGTDTQYF TGTGCCAGCGGCCTAGCGGGGGGGGGCACAGATACGCAGTATTTT
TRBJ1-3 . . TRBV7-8 CATVDLSSGNTIYF TGTGCCACTGTAGACCTAAGCTCTGGAAACACCATATATTTT
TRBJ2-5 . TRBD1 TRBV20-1 CSARDPTGGQETQYF TGCAGTGCTAGAGATCCCACAGGGGGCCAAGAGACCCAGTACTTC
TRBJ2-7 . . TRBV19 CASKKTAAGGEQYF TGTGCCAGTAAAAAGACAGCGGCAGGGGGGGAGCAGTACTTC
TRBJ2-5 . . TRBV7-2 CASSGSVAEETQYF TGTGCCAGCAGCGGTAGCGTGGCAGAAGAGACCCAGTACTTC
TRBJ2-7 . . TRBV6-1 CASNKEGIEQYF TGTGCCAGTAATAAGGAGGGGATCGAGCAGTACTTC
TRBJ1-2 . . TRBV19 CASSITSNYGYTF TGTGCCAGTAGTATAACCAGTAACTATGGCTACACCTTC
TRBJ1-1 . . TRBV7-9 CASSLSSLNTEAFF TGTGCCAGCAGCTTATCTTCCTTGAACACTGAAGCTTTCTTT
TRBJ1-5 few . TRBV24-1 CATSDSQTSSNQPQHF TGTGCCACCAGTGATAGCCAGACGTCCAGCAATCAGCCCCAGCATTTT
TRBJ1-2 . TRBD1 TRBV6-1 CASKRDRGHDYGYTF TGTGCCAGCAAGAGGGACAGGGGGCATGACTATGGCTACACCTTC
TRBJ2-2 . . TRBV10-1 CASSRGGGANTGELFF TGCGCCAGCAGCCGAGGAGGGGGCGCAAACACCGGGGAGCTGTTTTTT
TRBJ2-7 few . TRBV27 CASSLNQATYEQYF TGTGCCAGCAGTTTAAATCAGGCAACCTACGAGCAGTACTTC
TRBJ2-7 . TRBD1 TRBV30 CAILHRDRGFYEQYF TGTGCTATATTACATCGGGACAGGGGGTTCTACGAGCAGTACTTC
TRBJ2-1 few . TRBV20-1 CSASRSARYNEQFF TGCAGTGCTAGTCGTAGCGCCCGCTACAATGAGCAGTTCTTC
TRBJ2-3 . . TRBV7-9 CASSLARSRGRDTQYF TGTGCCAGCAGCTTAGCGAGGAGCCGGGGGAGAGATACGCAGTATTTT
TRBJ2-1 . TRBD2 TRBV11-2 CASSLLAVRGEQFF TGTGCCAGCAGCTTACTAGCGGTACGGGGTGAGCAGTTCTTC
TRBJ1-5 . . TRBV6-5 CASSYSLGASNQPQHF TGTGCCAGCAGTTACTCGTTAGGGGCTAGCAATCAGCCCCAGCATTTT
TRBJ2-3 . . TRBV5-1 CASSLRRGLSTDTQYF TGCGCCAGCAGCTTACGGCGGGGCTTGAGCACAGATACGCAGTATTTT
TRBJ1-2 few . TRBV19 CASSSQALQGSGSYTF TGTGCCAGTAGTTCCCAGGCCTTACAGGGAAGTGGTAGCTACACCTTC
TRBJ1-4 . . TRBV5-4 CASSPPQGRKLFF TGTGCCAGCAGCCCCCCACAGGGTAGGAAACTGTTTTTT
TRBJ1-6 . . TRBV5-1 CASSLEGTDNSPLHF TGCGCCAGCAGCTTGGAAGGGACGGATAATTCACCCCTCCACTTT
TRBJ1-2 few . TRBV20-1 CSAREGAGLGYGYTF TGCAGTGCTAGAGAGGGGGCAGGGTTGGGGTATGGCTACACCTTC
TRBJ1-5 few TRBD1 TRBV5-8 CASTERQGINQPQHF TGTGCCAGCACCGAAAGACAGGGAATTAATCAGCCCCAGCATTTT
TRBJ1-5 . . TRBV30 CAWSQSGYQPQHF TGTGCCTGGAGTCAATCAGGGTATCAGCCCCAGCATTTT
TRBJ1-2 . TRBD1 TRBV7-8 CASSRDRVGYTF TGTGCCAGCAGCCGGGACAGGGTCGGCTACACCTTC
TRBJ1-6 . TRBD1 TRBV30 CACNRGQVNSPLHF TGTGCCTGTAACAGGGGCCAAGTTAATTCACCCCTCCACTTT
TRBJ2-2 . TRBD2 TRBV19 CASRAGGYTGELFF TGTGCCAGTAGGGCGGGGGGCTACACCGGGGAGCTGTTTTTT
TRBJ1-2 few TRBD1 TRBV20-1 CSASPRTGGGYGYTF TGCAGTGCTAGCCCCCGGACAGGGGGAGGCTATGGCTACACCTTC
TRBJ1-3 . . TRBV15 CATSRESYSGNTIYF TGTGCCACCAGCAGAGAGAGCTACTCTGGAAACACCATATATTTT
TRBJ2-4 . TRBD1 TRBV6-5 CASSYYLRTGVAKNIQYF TGTGCCAGCAGTTACTACCTAAGGACAGGGGTAGCCAAAAACATTCAGTACTTC
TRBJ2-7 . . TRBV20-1 CSARKWRGPYEQYF TGCAGTGCTAGAAAGTGGCGGGGACCCTACGAGCAGTACTTC
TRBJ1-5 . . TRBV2 CASSEPGYNQPQHF TGTGCCAGCAGTGAACCCGGGTACAATCAGCCCCAGCATTTT
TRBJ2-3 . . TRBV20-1 CSAPGPTTDTQYF TGCAGTGCCCCCGGACCAACCACAGATACGCAGTATTTT
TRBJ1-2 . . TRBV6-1 CASSEADYGYTF TGTGCCAGCAGTGAGGCGGACTATGGCTACACCTTC
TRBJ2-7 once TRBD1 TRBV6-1 CASRQGAGYEQYF TGTGCCAGCAGGCAGGGGGCTGGCTACGAGCAGTACTTC
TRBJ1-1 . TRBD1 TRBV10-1 CASSETGQGRTEAFF TGCGCCAGCAGTGAGACAGGACAGGGGAGAACTGAAGCTTTCTTT
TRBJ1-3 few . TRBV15 CATSAQRGSGNTIYF TGTGCCACCAGCGCCCAACGGGGCTCTGGAAACACCATATATTTT
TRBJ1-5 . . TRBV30 CAFSSRRNQPQHF TGTGCCTTCTCCAGCAGGCGGAATCAGCCCCAGCATTTT
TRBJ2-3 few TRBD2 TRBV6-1 CASSLAGVSDTQYF TGTGCCAGCAGCTTGGCGGGGGTATCAGATACGCAGTATTTT
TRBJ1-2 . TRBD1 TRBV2 CASSPTGGQGGYTF TGTGCCAGCAGCCCCACTGGGGGACAGGGTGGTTACACCTTC
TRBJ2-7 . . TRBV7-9 CASSLDGRRGHSYEQYF TGTGCCAGCAGCTTAGATGGTAGGCGGGGGCATTCCTACGAGCAGTACTTC
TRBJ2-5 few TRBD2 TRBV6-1 CASSVGLAGGRETQYF TGTGCCAGCAGTGTAGGACTAGCGGGGGGGAGGGAGACCCAGTACTTC